Below, 4 T cell receptor beta chains from the same sample are listed, as sequenced in a study of T cell responses to AZD1222 COVID-19 vaccine. TCRdb's table, derived via immunoSEQ multiplex PCR, lists solely in-frame clones and lacks some. The sample contains 140,000 to 150,000 clones, approximately 91% of which appear only once. This material consisted of peripheral blood, taken 28 days after the second AZD1222 dose. The receptors come from an adult who received the AZD1222 COVID-19 vaccine.

This CDR3 reads CAISAAGQGGDRMKTQYF. The DNA for the CDR3 is TGTGCCATCAGTGCCGCGGGACAGGGCGGAGATAGGATGAAGACCCAGTACTTC. The V call is TRBV10-3, the J call TRBJ2-5; TRBD1 matches at 9 bases. Germline trimming cut 4 bases from V and 6 bases from J; bases unmatched to any gene: 18. Germline CDR1 and CDR2: ENHRY and SYGVKD. The CDR3 totals 18 residues.

The chain carries TRBV12-3 or TRBV12-4 and TRBJ2-7; D could derive from TRBD1 or TRBD2 (5 bases each). V was clipped by 5 bases and J by 4 bases, with 12 bases between them. This CDR3 spans 13 amino acids. As DNA, the CDR3 is TGTGCCAGCAGTCTCGGGACCTTATACGAGCAGTACTTC. Amino acid sequence: CASSLGTLYEQYF.

The chain combines TRBV19 with TRBJ1-1; D perhaps matches TRBD1 (5 bases). With 8 bases removed from V and 4 bases from J, the gap between germline ends came to 14 bases. Germline CDR1 is LNHDA and CDR2 is SQIVND (reference sequence). CDR3 length equals 13 residues. The CDR3, as DNA: TGTGCCAGTGGCTGGGGGTCGGGCACTGAAGCTTTCTTT. This encodes CASGWGSGTEAFF.

Only one count was recorded for this clone. V is TRBV9 and J is TRBJ2-7; possibly TRBD1 for D (6 bases). V lost 4 bases and J lost 4, with 15 bases in between. Germline V gives CDR1 SGDLS, CDR2 YYNGEE. This CDR3 comprises 14 residues. This chain's CDR3 is CASSIYRDGYEQYF. The CDR3 DNA reads TGTGCCAGCAGCATATACAGGGACGGGTACGAGCAGTACTTC. Full variable domain (rest looked up from reference TRBV9 and TRBJ2-7): DSGVTQTPKHLITATGQRVTLRCSPRSGDLSVYWYQQSLDQGLQFLIQYYNGEERAKGNILERFSAQQFPDLHSELNLSSLELGDSALYFCASSIYRDGYEQYFGPGTRLTVT.